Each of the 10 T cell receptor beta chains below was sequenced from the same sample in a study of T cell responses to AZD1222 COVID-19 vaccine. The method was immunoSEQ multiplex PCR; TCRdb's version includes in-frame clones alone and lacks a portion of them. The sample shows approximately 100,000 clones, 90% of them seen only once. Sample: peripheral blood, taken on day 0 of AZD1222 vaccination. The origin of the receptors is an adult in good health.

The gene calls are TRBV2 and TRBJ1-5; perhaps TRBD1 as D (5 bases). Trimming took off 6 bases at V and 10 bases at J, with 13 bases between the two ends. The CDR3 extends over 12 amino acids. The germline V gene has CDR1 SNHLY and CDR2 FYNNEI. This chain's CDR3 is CASRDILGPQHF. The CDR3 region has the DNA TGTGCCAGCAGGGACATTCTGGGCCCCCAGCATTTT.

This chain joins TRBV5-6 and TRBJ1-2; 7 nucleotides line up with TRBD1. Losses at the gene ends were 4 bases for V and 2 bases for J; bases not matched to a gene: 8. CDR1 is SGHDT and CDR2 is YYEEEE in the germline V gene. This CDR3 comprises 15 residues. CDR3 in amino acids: CASSAATGRNYGYTF. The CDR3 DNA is TGTGCCAGCAGCGCCGCGACAGGGAGAAACTATGGCTACACCTTC. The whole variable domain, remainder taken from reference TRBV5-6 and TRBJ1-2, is DAGVTQSPTHLIKTRGQQVTLRCSPKSGHDTVSWYQQALGQGPQFIFQYYEEEERQRGNFPDRFSGHQFPNYSSELNVNALLLGDSALYLCASSAATGRNYGYTFGSGTRLTVV.

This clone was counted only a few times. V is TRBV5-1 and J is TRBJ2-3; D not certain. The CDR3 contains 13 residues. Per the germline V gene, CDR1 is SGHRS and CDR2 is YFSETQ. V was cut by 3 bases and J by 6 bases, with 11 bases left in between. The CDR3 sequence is CASSWGTSDTQYF. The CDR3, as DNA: TGCGCCAGCAGCTGGGGTACATCGGATACGCAGTATTTT.

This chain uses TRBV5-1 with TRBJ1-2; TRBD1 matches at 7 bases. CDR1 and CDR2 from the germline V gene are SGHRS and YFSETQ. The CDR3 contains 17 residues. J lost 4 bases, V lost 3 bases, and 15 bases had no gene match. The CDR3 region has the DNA TGCGCCAGCAGCTCGTCGACAGGGCTATCAACCCTCTATGGCTACACCTTC. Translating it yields CASSSSTGLSTLYGYTF.

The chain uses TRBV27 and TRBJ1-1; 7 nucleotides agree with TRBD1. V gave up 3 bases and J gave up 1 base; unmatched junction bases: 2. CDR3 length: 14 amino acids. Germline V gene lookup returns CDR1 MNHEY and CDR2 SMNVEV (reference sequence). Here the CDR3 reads CASSFGTANTEAFF. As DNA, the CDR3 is TGTGCCAGCAGTTTCGGGACAGCGAACACTGAAGCTTTCTTT.

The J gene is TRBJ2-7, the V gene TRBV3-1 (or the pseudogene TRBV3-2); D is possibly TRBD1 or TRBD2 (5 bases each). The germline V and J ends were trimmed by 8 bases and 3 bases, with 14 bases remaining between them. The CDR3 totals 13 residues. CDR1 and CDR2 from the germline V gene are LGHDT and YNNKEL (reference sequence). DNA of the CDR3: TGTGCCAGCCGGGGAACAGGAGACTACGAGCAGTACTTC. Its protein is CASRGTGDYEQYF.

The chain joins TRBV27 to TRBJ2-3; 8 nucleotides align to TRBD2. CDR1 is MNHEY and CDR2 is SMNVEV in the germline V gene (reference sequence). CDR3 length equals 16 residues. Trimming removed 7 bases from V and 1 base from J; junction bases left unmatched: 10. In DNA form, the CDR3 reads TGTGCCAGCACCCAGGCCGGGGGGGATGGCACAGATACGCAGTATTTT. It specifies CASTQAGGDGTDTQYF.

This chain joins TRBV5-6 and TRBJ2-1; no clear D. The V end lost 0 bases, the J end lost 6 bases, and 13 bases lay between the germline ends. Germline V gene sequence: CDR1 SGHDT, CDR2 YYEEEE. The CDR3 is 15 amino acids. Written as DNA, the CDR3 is TGTGCCAGCAGCTTGGCCGGTGGGCCGGGCAATGAGCAGTTCTTC. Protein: CASSLAGGPGNEQFF.

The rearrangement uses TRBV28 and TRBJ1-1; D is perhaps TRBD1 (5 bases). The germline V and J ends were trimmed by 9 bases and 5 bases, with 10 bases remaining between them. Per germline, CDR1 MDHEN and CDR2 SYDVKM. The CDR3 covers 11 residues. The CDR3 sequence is CASQGGTEAFF. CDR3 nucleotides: TGTGCCAGTCAGGGAGGGACTGAAGCTTTCTTT.

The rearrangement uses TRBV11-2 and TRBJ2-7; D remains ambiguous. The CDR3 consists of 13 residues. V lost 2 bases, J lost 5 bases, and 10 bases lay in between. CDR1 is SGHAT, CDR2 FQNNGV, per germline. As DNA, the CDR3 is TGTGCCAGCAGCTTACAACCAAGGGACGAGCAGTACTTC. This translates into CASSLQPRDEQYF.